A single T cell receptor (beta chain) is shown here with its context. Its specificity is not known. The sample originates from a study of PD-1 blockade in classical Hodgkin lymphoma. Overall study findings and caveats: The CD4+ diversity rise by C4D1 was clearest in complete responders.

Every patient was affected by relapse after autologous stem cell transplantation, while exposure to brentuximab vedotin was not uniform. Thawed PBMCs yielded CD4+ T cells through magnetic negative selection. The germline gives CDR1 SGHTS, CDR2 YDEGEE. V was cut by 0 bases and J by 6 bases, with 18 bases left in between. CDR3 length: 16 amino acids. The table came from immunoSEQ multiplex PCR; TCRdb's copy has only in-frame clones and leaves some out. The repertoire has roughly 6,000 clones, 78% of them found once; the top ten carry approximately 3.6%. The sequencing used CD4+ T cells from blood, collected at baseline. This TCR came from a human donor with classical Hodgkin lymphoma. The chain combines TRBV5-8 with TRBJ1-2; D ambiguous. The CDR3 loop reads CASSLGLSNTNNGYTF. As DNA, the CDR3 is TGTGCCAGCAGCTTGGGGCTCTCCAATACCAACAATGGCTACACCTTC.